The present T cell receptor beta chain was sequenced within a study of identical twins. This clonotype occurred a few times. No antigen is known for it. Study-level results: Conclusions rested on cross-sectional statistics rather than following the same donors. Cord blood beta clonotypes that were abundant carried fewer insertions, and memory repertoires showed no such trend. Weaker excess twin sharing was observed in beta out-of-frame sequences.

Template switching, a step in the protocol, added a universal primer site, and cDNA carried unique molecular identifiers. TCRdb reprocessed the 5' RACE reads with MiXCR, giving one entry per CDR3 protein. Among 500,000 to 650,000 distinct CDR3 sequences, just over 7% were seen once, and the ten largest hold about 1.5%. These same records also appear under a second study, on yellow fever vaccine responses in identical twins.

This sequence was found in a young woman in good health. Input material: PBMCs.

CDR3 coding DNA: TGTGCCAGCAGTCCCGAGGGAGAGCCGGTCTCCTACAATGAGCAGTTCTTC. Translated: CASSPEGEPVSYNEQFF. The chain joins TRBV28 to TRBJ2-1; D perhaps matches TRBD2 (5 bases). CDR1 is MDHEN and CDR2 is SYDVKM in the germline V gene. This CDR3 has 17 amino acids. V dropped 5 bases and J dropped 0 bases, with 17 bases sitting between them. Full variable domain (outside the CDR3, taken from reference TRBV28 and TRBJ2-1): DVKVTQSSRYLVKRTGEKVFLECVQDMDHENMFWYRQDPGLGLRLIYFSYDVKMKEKGDIPEGYSVSREKKERFSLILESASTNQTSMYLCASSPEGEPVSYNEQFFGPGTRLTVL.